This passage covers 4 T cell receptor beta chains from one sample sequenced in a study of tumor-infiltrating lymphocytes in localized non-small cell lung cancer. Method: immunoSEQ multiplex PCR; TCRdb's copy keeps in-frame clones and lacks some. Among about 7,600 clones listed, around 77% were seen once. Source material: lung tumor tissue. The receptors here all came from a human donor with non-small cell lung cancer.

This clone rates as medium-sized. The chain joins TRBV29-1 to TRBJ2-2; 7 positions match TRBD1. CDR3 length: 15 amino acids. Germline lookup yields CDR1 SQVTM and CDR2 ANQGSEA. J gave up 2 bases and V 3 bases, and 6 bases lay outside the gene matches. DNA for the CDR3: TGCAGCGTTGACGCCGGACAGGACAACACCGGGGAGCTGTTTTTT. Amino acid sequence: CSVDAGQDNTGELFF.

The J gene is TRBJ2-1, the V gene TRBV30; D gene ambiguous. CDR3 length: 12 amino acids. Germline assignment: CDR1 GTSNPN and CDR2 SVGIG (reference sequence). Between the trimmed V and J ends, which lost 1 base and 8 bases, there was a span of 9 bases. The CDR3 loop reads CAWSGSGDEQFF. DNA of the CDR3: TGTGCCTGGAGTGGGTCGGGCGATGAGCAGTTCTTC.

The rearrangement uses TRBV5-1 and TRBJ2-1; TRBD2 matches 7 bases. CDR1 is SGHRS, CDR2 YFSETQ, per germline. This CDR3 has 17 residues. V shed 5 bases and J 5 bases; nucleotides not matched to a gene: 16. Here the CDR3 DNA reads TGCGCCAGCAGGGGTTGGCTTGGCGGGAGCTTAGACAATGAGCAGTTCTTC. As protein: CASRGWLGGSLDNEQFF.

This sequence joins TRBV2 and TRBJ1-1; D is undetermined. Trimming removed 4 bases at V and 3 bases at J, with 12 bases between. The length of the CDR3 is 14 residues. The V gene's germline CDR1 is SNHLY and CDR2 FYNNEI. Here the CDR3 DNA reads TGTGCCAGCAGTGGAATTACAGCCTACACTGAAGCTTTCTTT. Amino acid sequence: CASSGITAYTEAFF.